Presented here are 26 T cell receptor beta chains from one specimen sequenced in a study of T cells after yellow fever vaccination. TCRdb recomputed calls from the 5' RACE reads with MiXCR, one row per CDR3 protein. Of some 120,000 distinct CDR3 sequences detected, 6.5% to 9% appear once; the ten largest clones hold around 25%. The specimen comprised CD8+ T cells sorted from PBMCs, sampled 45 days after the yellow fever booster vaccination. These receptors originate from a young man who received the YFV17D yellow fever vaccine.

In this sample, this clonotype turned up many times. The chain employs TRBV7-9 and TRBJ1-1; TRBD1 agrees at 9 bases. CDR1 is SEHNR, CDR2 FQNEAQ, per germline (reference sequence). This CDR3 has 17 residues. With V trimmed by 1 base and J by 0 bases, 6 bases remained unmatched. CDR3 sequence reads: CASSLERGQGLNTEAFF. CDR3 nucleotide sequence: TGTGCCAGCAGCTTAGAGAGGGGACAGGGCTTGAACACTGAAGCTTTCTTT.

This clonotype was seen at least ten times. This chain uses TRBV11-2 with TRBJ2-6; D may be TRBD2 (7 bases). The V and J ends lost 4 bases and 3 bases respectively, with 22 bases between them. This CDR3 spans 19 amino acids. CDR1 and CDR2 from the germline V gene are SGHAT and FQNNGV. CDR3 amino acids: CASSSPWGEGGFGANVLTF. CDR3 nucleotides: TGTGCCAGCAGCTCCCCCTGGGGGGAGGGGGGTTTTGGGGCCAACGTCCTGACTTTC.

As concerns this clonotype: Just one base apart from a much larger clone, this may be a read error. V and J are TRBV4-3 and TRBJ2-1; D might be TRBD2 (8 bases). V was shortened by 4 bases and J by 4 bases, with 29 bases between the two germline ends. The CDR3 sequence is 20 residues long. From germline, CDR1 is LGHNA and CDR2 YSLEER. Written as DNA, the CDR3 is TGCGCCAGCAGCCGAGAGGCCTCCGGGACAGCGACTAGCGTTTACAATGAGCAGTTCTTC. Its translation: CASSREASGTATSVYNEQFF.

This clonotype occurred many times. The chain recombines TRBV10-3 with TRBJ2-1; no reliable D call. CDR1 and CDR2 (germline): ENHRY, SYGVKD. V was pared by 5 bases and J by 0 bases, with 11 bases between. The CDR3 spans 15 residues. The chain's CDR3 is CAISSLTSSYNEQFF. For the CDR3, the DNA is TGTGCCATCAGTTCCCTCACGAGCTCCTACAATGAGCAGTTCTTC.

Ten or more counts support this clonotype. The genes are TRBV6-1 and TRBJ2-7, with no clear D. Germline V CDR1 and CDR2: MNHNS, SASEGT. The germline V and J ends were trimmed by 4 bases and 2 bases, with 3 bases remaining between them. The CDR3 extends over 11 amino acids. The CDR3 is CASSGAYEQYF. DNA for the CDR3: TGTGCCAGCAGTGGAGCCTACGAGCAGTACTTC.

At least ten counts were recorded for this clonotype. The V gene is TRBV15, the J gene TRBJ2-5; no definite D call. CDR1 is LNHNV and CDR2 is YYDKDF in the germline V gene (reference sequence). The CDR3 covers 16 residues. The V end was cut by 0 bases, the J end by 0 bases, with 11 bases between. The CDR3 is CATSRDLDGYQETQYF. CDR3 DNA sequence: TGTGCCACCAGCAGAGATCTGGACGGGTACCAAGAGACCCAGTACTTC.

This clonotype has ten or more counts. This chain links TRBV29-1 with TRBJ2-7, with 7 bases that match TRBD2. Per the germline V gene, CDR1 is SQVTM and CDR2 is ANQGSEA. The CDR3 contains 17 residues. V gave up 5 bases and J gave up 3 bases; unmatched junction bases: 19. The CDR3 reads CSVRDPSDSGTYYEQYF. CDR3 in DNA: TGCAGCGTTAGAGACCCGTCTGACAGCGGGACCTACTACGAGCAGTACTTC.

Many counts were recorded for this clonotype. The gene calls are TRBV27 and TRBJ2-7; TRBD2 aligns across 7 bases. This CDR3 has 15 residues. After removal of 5 bases from V and 6 bases from J, the junction contained 13 bases not matched to a gene. CDR1 MNHEY and CDR2 SMNVEV come from the germline V gene (reference sequence). Here the CDR3 reads CASSPSPAGVVEQYF. CDR3 nucleotides: TGTGCCAGCAGTCCCTCCCCTGCGGGAGTTGTCGAGCAGTACTTC.

V gene TRBV4-3 combines with J gene TRBJ2-6, with D possibly matching TRBD2 (5 bases). Trimming shortened V by 4 bases and J by 0 bases, and 10 bases separated the two germline ends. Germline lookup yields CDR1 LGHNA and CDR2 YSLEER. The CDR3 consists of 16 residues. CDR3 sequence (DNA): TGCGCCAGCAGCCCATCCGGGGTCTCTGGGGCCAACGTCCTGACTTTC. Translated, it gives CASSPSGVSGANVLTF.

This clonotype appeared many times. The rearrangement uses TRBV3-1 and TRBJ2-1; D may be TRBD1 (6 bases). V lost 2 bases to trimming and J lost 1 base, with 12 bases between them. The CDR3 has 16 residues. Germline assignment: CDR1 LGHDT and CDR2 YNNKEL (reference sequence). This CDR3 is CASSQPTGKSYNEQFF. CDR3 nucleotides: TGTGCCAGCAGCCAACCTACAGGGAAATCCTACAATGAGCAGTTCTTC.

This clonotype has ten or more counts. The chain links TRBV12-3 or TRBV12-4 to TRBJ2-7, with 11 bases matching TRBD2. CDR3 size: 12 residues. J was trimmed by 11 bases and V by 1 base; bases with no gene match: 1. CDR3 sequence (DNA): TGTGCCAGCAGTTTAGGTAGCGGGAGGGAGTACTTC. As protein: CASSLGSGREYF.

The DNA for the CDR3 is TGCAGCGTTGTATCGCGGGAGGGCAATGAGCAGTTCTTC. The encoded protein is CSVVSREGNEQFF. The chain employs TRBV29-1 and TRBJ2-1; 9 bases match TRBD2. The CDR3 is 13 residues long. V shed 4 bases and J 6 bases; nucleotides not matched to a gene: 4. CDR1 and CDR2 from the germline V gene are SQVTM and ANQGSEA.

This clonotype was recorded a few times. The chain links TRBV9 to TRBJ2-2; D remains ambiguous. From germline, CDR1 is SGDLS and CDR2 YYNGEE. With 4 bases removed from V and 3 bases from J, the gap between germline ends came to 4 bases. The CDR3 is 12 residues long. CDR3 nucleotides: TGTGCCAGCAGCTCGCACACCGGGGAGCTGTTTTTT. It specifies CASSSHTGELFF.

This clonotype has more than one count but fewer than ten. The chain carries TRBV7-2 and TRBJ1-1; TRBD1 is a possible D gene (6 bases). The CDR3 extends over 15 amino acids. Germline V gene sequence: CDR1 SGHTA, CDR2 FQGNSA. Trimming took 3 bases from V and 0 from J, leaving 11 bases between them. CDR3: CASSFGGVMNTEAFF. Written as DNA, the CDR3 is TGTGCCAGCAGCTTCGGGGGCGTGATGAACACTGAAGCTTTCTTT.

This chain links TRBV24-1 with TRBJ2-1; D is uncertain. From germline, CDR1 is KGHDR and CDR2 SFDVKD. The germline V and J ends were trimmed by 5 bases and 5 bases, with 3 bases remaining between them. The CDR3 has 11 residues. CDR3 DNA sequence: TGTGCCACCAGTGCAGACAATGAGCAGTTCTTC. It is translated as CATSADNEQFF.

This clonotype was picked up a small number of times. The rearrangement joins TRBV6-5 to TRBJ2-1; 10 bases align to TRBD2. With 6 bases clipped from V and 6 bases from J, the junction kept 5 bases outside the gene matches. The CDR3 consists of 14 residues. Per the germline V gene, CDR1 is MNHEY and CDR2 is SVGAGI. Here the CDR3 reads CASSLAGALNEQFF. In DNA, the CDR3 is TGTGCCAGCAGCCTAGCGGGAGCGCTCAATGAGCAGTTCTTC.

Concerning this clonotype: Being one base from a much bigger clone, this may be a read error. The V call is TRBV28, the J call TRBJ2-7, with D possibly TRBD1 on 5 matching bases. V was pared by 10 bases and J by 3 bases, with 10 bases between. CDR3 size: 11 residues. Germline CDR1 MDHEN, CDR2 SYDVKM. CDR3: CANRTLYEQYF. The CDR3 nucleotides read TGTGCCAACAGGACACTCTACGAGCAGTACTTC.

The CDR3 DNA is TGTGCCAGCAGCCAGGGGGCTTTAATATCAACTAATGAAAAACTGTTTTTT. Its translation is CASSQGALISTNEKLFF. The genes are TRBV3-1 and TRBJ1-4; D perhaps matches TRBD1 (6 bases). In germline, CDR1 is LGHDT, CDR2 YNNKEL (reference sequence). V shed 3 bases and J shed 0 bases, with 14 bases lying between them. CDR3 length: 17 residues.

This clonotype was seen repeatedly, ten times or more. The rearrangement links TRBV5-1 to TRBJ2-1; 10 bases are shared with TRBD2. CDR3 length: 15 residues. CDR1 is SGHRS and CDR2 is YFSETQ in the germline V gene. J gave up 2 bases and V 4 bases, and 3 bases lay outside the gene matches. CDR3 in amino acids: CASSLAGVAYNEQFF. Written as DNA, the CDR3 is TGCGCCAGCAGCCTAGCGGGGGTGGCCTACAATGAGCAGTTCTTC.

This clonotype was recorded at least ten times. This chain connects TRBV30 to TRBJ2-7; D might be TRBD1 or TRBD2, each matching 6 bases. The germline V gene encodes CDR1 GTSNPN and CDR2 SVGIG (reference sequence). The CDR3 contains 14 residues. Trimming pared 2 bases from V and 6 bases from J, leaving 17 bases between. The CDR3 DNA reads TGTGCCTGGAGTCCCGGAGGGGGTCTCTTCGAGCAGTACTTC. Its translation is CAWSPGGGLFEQYF.

The V and J genes are TRBV14 and TRBJ2-1; possibly TRBD1 for D (5 bases). V lost 0 bases and J lost 5, with 14 bases in between. CDR3 size: 16 residues. CDR1 is SGHDN and CDR2 is FVKESK in the germline V gene. CDR3: CASSQDSAGSDNEQFF. The CDR3 bases are TGTGCCAGCAGCCAAGATTCGGCAGGGTCGGACAATGAGCAGTTCTTC.

Many counts were recorded for this clonotype. This chain uses TRBV7-9 with TRBJ2-7; TRBD2 matches 11 bases. J gave up 3 bases and V 0 bases, and 7 bases lay outside the gene matches. Germline values: CDR1 SEHNR, CDR2 FQNEAQ (reference sequence). The CDR3 runs 17 residues. CDR3 region: CASSLAMGLAENYEQYF. Written as DNA, the CDR3 is TGTGCCAGCAGCTTAGCCATGGGACTAGCGGAAAACTACGAGCAGTACTTC.

At least ten counts were recorded for this clonotype. This chain links TRBV5-1 with TRBJ1-3, with a possible D match to TRBD1 (5 bases). The CDR3 is 16 amino acids. From germline, CDR1 is SGHRS and CDR2 YFSETQ. V was trimmed by 0 bases and J by 0 bases, leaving 10 bases between them. The CDR3 here is CASSLDGGYSGNTIYF. In DNA, the CDR3 is TGCGCCAGCAGCTTGGATGGGGGATACTCTGGAAACACCATATATTTT. Supplemented by reference TRBV5-1 and TRBJ1-3, the full variable domain reads KAGVTQTPRYLIKTRGQQVTLSCSPISGHRSVSWYQQTPGQGLQFLFEYFSETQRNKGNFPGRFSGRQFSNSRSEMNVSTLELGDSALYLCASSLDGGYSGNTIYFGEGSWLTVV.

This clonotype was seen at least ten times. This sequence joins TRBV4-1 and TRBJ2-3; 12 bases line up with TRBD2. CDR3 length: 17 residues. Unmatched junction bases numbered 9, after V lost 6 bases and J lost 2 bases. CDR1 and CDR2 (germline): MGHRA, YSYEKL. The CDR3 nucleotides read TGCGCCAGCAGGAACCCTACTAGCGGGAGGAACACAGATACGCAGTATTTT. The encoded protein is CASRNPTSGRNTDTQYF.

For this clonotype: This clone may be a read error of a much larger clone one base away. J is TRBJ2-3 and V is TRBV12-3 or TRBV12-4; TRBD1 is a possible D gene (6 bases). Trimming pared 4 bases from V and 1 base from J, leaving 12 bases between. This CDR3 is built from 15 residues. The DNA for the CDR3 is TGTGCCAGCAGTTACCGGACAGAGGGCACAGATACGCAGTATTTT. This translates into CASSYRTEGTDTQYF.

This clonotype has a count of ten or more. This chain uses TRBV27 with TRBJ2-1, with 12 bases that match TRBD2. The V segment lost 4 bases and the J segment 5 bases; nucleotides outside the gene matches: 3. Germline V gene data show CDR1 as MNHEY and CDR2 as SMNVEV (reference sequence). CDR3 length: 15 amino acids. The CDR3 nucleotides are TGTGCCAGCAGTTCTTGGACTAGCGGGAACAATGAGCAGTTCTTC. Translating it yields CASSSWTSGNNEQFF.